The sequence of this T cell receptor beta chain was determined in a study of CD8 T cells in ankylosing spondylitis. The germline CDR1 and CDR2 sequences are SGHTA and FQGTGA. The trim removed 4 bases at V and 7 bases at J, leaving 4 bases unmatched. The CDR3 runs 13 residues. TCRdb reanalysed the 5' RACE reads using MiXCR and keeps one entry per CDR3 protein. The table shows around 300,000 distinct CDR3 sequences, with around 21% occurring only once. J is TRBJ2-1 and V is TRBV7-3; the match to TRBD1 covers 7 bases. The sequence derives from a female donor with ankylosing spondylitis or in good health (not recorded which). Sequenced sample: blood, either unsorted or a sorted T cell fraction (not recorded which). CDR3 protein: CASSWDRVNEQFF. The CDR3 nucleotides read TGTGCCAGCAGCTGGGACAGAGTAAATGAGCAGTTCTTC.